The entry that follows covers one T cell receptor (beta chain) sequence. This sample is part of a study of blood T cells in healthy people across ages. A second about 6 to 12 cycle PCR used barcoded and J-beta primers. TCRdb reprocessed the 5' RACE reads via MiXCR and lists one record per CDR3 protein. This sample has roughly 2 million distinct CDR3 sequences, with 49% found just once. Looked up from germline, CDR1 is LGHNA and CDR2 is YSLEER. The CDR3 totals 13 residues. The V and J ends lost 0 bases and 6 bases respectively, with 7 bases between them. The chain links TRBV4-3 to TRBJ2-3; D gene unclear. This TCR derives from a woman in her thirties or forties in good health. Sequenced: blood. CDR3 residues: CASSQDGLDTQYF. In DNA, the CDR3 is TGCGCCAGCAGCCAAGATGGGCTGGATACGCAGTATTTT.